This record concerns one T cell receptor (beta chain) sequence. The data stem from a study of blood T cells in healthy people across ages. Through a sample-barcoded 5' primer and a J-beta primer mix, a second PCR was run for about 6 to 11 cycles. From the 5' RACE reads, TCRdb called clonotypes with MiXCR, one entry per CDR3 protein. The sample shows fewer than 900,000 distinct CDR3 sequences, roughly 47% of them seen only once. This CDR3 comprises 15 residues. Germline V gene sequence: CDR1 MNHNS, CDR2 SASEGT. The rearrangement uses TRBV6-1 and TRBJ2-5; either TRBD1 or TRBD2 may supply D (5 bases each). The J call could be wrong; TRBJ2-7 is a better fit for the DNA end. The sequenced sample was blood. This sequence was found in a woman aged 60-75 years in good health. CDR3 protein: CASPIMGDGTYEQYF. The CDR3 DNA sequence: TGTGCCAGCCCGATCATGGGGGACGGGACCTACGAGCAGTACTTC.